The 30 T cell receptor beta chains below were found in one sample sequenced in a study of a mutant IDH1 vaccine in newly diagnosed glioma. These TCRs are of unknown antigen specificity. Time point: week 47, end of study. A single vaccine dose contained 300 ug of mutant IDH1 20-mer peptide, and topical imiquimod was used with it. Using immunoSEQ multiplex PCR, the repertoire was profiled, and TCRdb retains in-frame clones only, with some absent. The sample yields about 83,000 clones, approximately 80% seen once. The sequenced sample was PBMCs, obtained from a glioma patient whose treatment included an IDH1 peptide vaccine. These receptors all come from a man aged 35 to 55 with glioma.

The rearrangement links TRBV7-2 to TRBJ2-7, with a weak D call TRBD1 (5 bases). The ends were cut back, 5 bases at V and 2 bases at J, with 16 bases in the middle. The CDR3 runs 15 residues. The germline CDR1 and CDR2 sequences are SGHTA and FQGNSA. The CDR3 DNA reads TGTGCCAGCAGCCTTTCCCGACAGCTAGCCTACGAGCAGTACTTC. Translated: CASSLSRQLAYEQYF.

This clone has only one observation. The gene calls are TRBV2 and TRBJ2-1; D is perhaps TRBD1 (5 bases). V was cut by 0 bases and J by 4 bases, with 10 bases left in between. The CDR3 runs 15 residues. Germline V gene sequence: CDR1 SNHLY, CDR2 FYNNEI. DNA for the CDR3: TGTGCCAGCAGTGAAGCGGGGCTACTTTACAATGAGCAGTTCTTC. Its protein product is CASSEAGLLYNEQFF.

Here the CDR3 reads CASSLASGTAYNEQFF. The CDR3 DNA reads as TGTGCCAGCAGCTTGGCGTCCGGGACAGCTTACAATGAGCAGTTCTTC. This chain connects TRBV7-2 to TRBJ2-1, with 7 bases matching TRBD1. This CDR3 region has 16 residues. The germline V gene encodes CDR1 SGHTA and CDR2 FQGNSA. With V trimmed by 3 bases and J by 4 bases, 9 bases remained unmatched.

This chain joins TRBV4-3 and TRBJ2-7; 7 positions agree with TRBD1. The CDR3 runs 16 residues. Germline CDR1 reads LGHNA; CDR2 reads YSLEER. V shed 0 bases, J shed 4 bases, and the junction held 9 bases outside the gene matches. The CDR3: CASSQDRAQGQYEQYF. DNA for the CDR3: TGCGCCAGCAGCCAAGATCGAGCACAGGGGCAGTACGAGCAGTACTTC.

The table lists this clone with a few counts. This chain connects TRBV5-6 to TRBJ1-5, with 7 bases identical to TRBD1. The CDR3 loop spans 15 amino acids. Germline CDR1 is SGHDT and CDR2 is YYEEEE. Trimming removed 4 bases from V and 4 bases from J; junction bases left unmatched: 8. The CDR3 spells CASSTLGQPNQPQHF. The DNA for the CDR3 is TGTGCCAGCAGCACCTTGGGACAGCCGAATCAGCCCCAGCATTTT. Based on the CDR3 plus reference TRBV5-6 and TRBJ1-5, the full variable domain is DAGVTQSPTHLIKTRGQQVTLRCSPKSGHDTVSWYQQALGQGPQFIFQYYEEEERQRGNFPDRFSGHQFPNYSSELNVNALLLGDSALYLCASSTLGQPNQPQHFGDGTRLSIL.

The V and J genes are TRBV7-9 and TRBJ1-3; 10 bases are shared with TRBD1. CDR1 is SEHNR, CDR2 FQNEAQ, per germline (reference sequence). The CDR3 length is 15 residues. V was clipped by 7 bases and J by 2 bases; unmatched bases: 5. The CDR3 region has the DNA TGTGCCAGCACCCTCGGACAGGGGGCTGGAAACACCATATATTTT. It translates to CASTLGQGAGNTIYF.

This clone was seen more than once but under ten times. The rearrangement joins TRBV4-1 to TRBJ1-3, with D perhaps TRBD1 (5 bases). CDR1 and CDR2 from the germline V gene are MGHRA and YSYEKL. Trimming stripped 1 base from V and 4 bases from J, with 8 bases between. This CDR3 spans 14 amino acids. The CDR3 DNA follows: TGCGCCAGCAGCCAAGGGGGGTACGGAAACACCATATATTTT. It translates to CASSQGGYGNTIYF.

The rearrangement links TRBV23-1 to TRBJ2-5; D might be TRBD1 (5 bases). TRBV23-1 is recorded as an ORF, its role being uncertain. The V end was cut by 6 bases, the J end by 5 bases, with 13 bases between. This CDR3 has 13 amino acids. In DNA, the CDR3 is TGCGCCAGCAGCAGGGCCCATTTGGAGACCCAGTACTTC. Translating gives CASSRAHLETQYF.

The chain combines TRBV6-1 with TRBJ2-1, with D maybe TRBD1 (5 bases). The length of the CDR3 is 15 residues. The germline V gene has CDR1 MNHNS and CDR2 SASEGT. Trimming stripped 2 bases from V and 9 bases from J, with 17 bases between. The CDR3 loop reads CASSELAGSFGEQFF. CDR3 bases: TGTGCCAGCAGTGAATTGGCAGGGTCATTTGGTGAGCAGTTCTTC.

J is TRBJ2-1 and V is TRBV5-4; 13 bases map to TRBD2. The V segment lost 4 bases and the J segment 8 bases; nucleotides outside the gene matches: 6. CDR1 and CDR2 from the germline V gene are SGHNT and YYREEE (reference sequence). This CDR3 is built from 15 residues. DNA of the CDR3: TGTGCCAGCAGCCCGACTAGCGGGGGGATGGATGAGCAGTTCTTC. Translating gives CASSPTSGGMDEQFF.

This chain uses TRBV2 with TRBJ1-5; possibly TRBD1 for D (5 bases). CDR1 is SNHLY and CDR2 is FYNNEI in the germline V gene. V was trimmed by 5 bases and J by 2 bases, leaving 13 bases between them. The CDR3 length is 15 residues. The DNA for the CDR3 is TGTGCCAGCAGTCGGGACGGGAATGGCAATCAGCCCCAGCATTTT. Translation gives CASSRDGNGNQPQHF. Full variable domain (missing parts from reference TRBV2 and TRBJ1-5): EPEVTQTPSHQVTQMGQEVILRCVPISNHLYFYWYRQILGQKVEFLVSFYNNEISEKSEIFDDQFSVERPDGSNFTLKIRSTKLEDSAMYFCASSRDGNGNQPQHFGDGTRLSIL.

The rearrangement uses TRBV7-6 and TRBJ2-5, with 8 bases matching TRBD2. Germline CDR1 and CDR2: SGHVS and FNYEAQ. With 5 bases clipped from V and 9 bases from J, the junction kept 17 bases outside the gene matches. The CDR3 extends over 16 amino acids. As DNA, the CDR3 is TGTGCCAGCAGCCTCCAAGTTGGCATCGGGAGGGAGGCCCAGTACTTC. It yields the protein CASSLQVGIGREAQYF.

V usage is TRBV7-6 and J usage is TRBJ2-7; 8 nucleotides line up with TRBD2. This CDR3 contains 14 residues. CDR1 is SGHVS and CDR2 is FNYEAQ in the germline V gene. With V trimmed by 0 bases and J by 6 bases, 4 bases remained unmatched. The CDR3, as DNA: TGTGCCAGCAGCTTAGCAGCGGGAGTATCCGAGCAGTACTTC. As protein: CASSLAAGVSEQYF.

This clone was seen a handful of times. The CDR3 bases are TGTGCCAGTAGAGGGGGAGTCACACAGCCCCAGCATTTT. This gives the protein CASRGGVTQPQHF. V and J are TRBV19 and TRBJ1-5, with D perhaps TRBD1 (6 bases). The CDR3 loop spans 13 amino acids. V was clipped by 6 bases and J by 7 bases, with 13 bases between them. Germline-derived CDR1 and CDR2 are LNHDA and SQIVND (reference sequence).

CDR3 sequence: CASRPTDGSYNEQFF. The DNA for the CDR3 is TGTGCCAGCAGGCCGACGGACGGCTCCTACAATGAGCAGTTCTTC. V gene TRBV6-5 combines with J gene TRBJ2-1; the D is unclear. The CDR3 loop spans 15 amino acids. Trimming shortened V by 6 bases and J by 0 bases, and 12 bases separated the two germline ends. CDR1 is MNHEY, CDR2 SVGAGI, per germline.

The V call is TRBV5-4, the J call TRBJ1-1; D may be TRBD1 (5 bases). The germline V and J ends were trimmed by 4 bases and 3 bases, with 19 bases remaining between them. CDR1 and CDR2 from the germline V gene are SGHNT and YYREEE (reference sequence). CDR3 length: 16 amino acids. The CDR3 protein is CASSAGTRAGDTEAFF. CDR3 nucleotide sequence: TGTGCCAGCAGCGCAGGGACGAGGGCGGGGGACACTGAAGCTTTCTTT.

The chain joins TRBV10-2 to TRBJ1-2, with a weak D call TRBD1 (5 bases). The length of the CDR3 is 12 residues. CDR1 and CDR2 (germline): WSHSY, SAAADI. V lost 2 bases to trimming and J lost 4 bases, with 5 bases between them. In nucleotides, the CDR3 is TGCGCCAGCAGTGAGCAGGGCTATGGCTACACCTTC. Amino acid sequence: CASSEQGYGYTF.

The chain joins TRBV6-5 to TRBJ1-2; a possible D gene is TRBD1 (5 bases). The CDR3 length is 12 residues. Germline CDR1 and CDR2: MNHEY and SVGAGI. With 6 bases removed from V and 3 bases from J, the gap between germline ends came to 8 bases. This chain's CDR3 is CASRQVDYGYTF. The CDR3 DNA reads as TGTGCCAGCAGACAGGTTGACTATGGCTACACCTTC.

This clone was observed once. This sequence joins TRBV15 and TRBJ2-3, with D possibly matching TRBD1 (5 bases). This CDR3 has 14 amino acids. Germline V gives CDR1 LNHNV, CDR2 YYDKDF (reference sequence). V lost 5 bases and J lost 4, with 13 bases in between. CDR3 in amino acids: CATSARDLADTQYF. The CDR3 bases are TGTGCCACCAGCGCCAGGGATCTAGCAGATACGCAGTATTTT. Drawing the rest from reference TRBV15 and TRBJ2-3, the complete variable domain is DAMVIQNPRYQVTQFGKPVTLSCSQTLNHNVMYWYQQKSSQAPKLLFHYYDKDFNNEADTPDNFQSRRPNTSFCFLDIRSPGLGDTAMYLCATSARDLADTQYFGPGTRLTVL.

The chain links TRBV10-3 to TRBJ2-7; a weak D match, TRBD2 (7 bases). There are 16 residues in the CDR3. Trimming removed 3 bases from V and 4 bases from J, with 19 bases in between. Per the germline V gene, CDR1 is ENHRY and CDR2 is SYGVKD. As DNA, the CDR3 is TGTGCCATCAGTGAAGGTAGGGGGGAGGGCAGATACGAGCAGTACTTC. Amino acid sequence: CAISEGRGEGRYEQYF.

In its sample, this clone was seen a few times. The genes are TRBV30 and TRBJ1-3; D perhaps matches TRBD1 (5 bases). V was trimmed by 3 bases and J by 3 bases, leaving 12 bases between them. This CDR3 is built from 14 residues. Germline-derived CDR1 and CDR2 are GTSNPN and SVGIG (reference sequence). The chain's CDR3 is CAWSTDSNGNTIYF. The CDR3 DNA reads TGTGCCTGGAGCACCGACAGTAATGGAAACACCATATATTTT.

The chain recombines TRBV6-5 with TRBJ2-3; 8 bases agree with TRBD2. The J segment lost 9 bases and the V segment lost 3 bases, leaving 14 bases of the junction unmatched. Germline CDR1 and CDR2: MNHEY and SVGAGI. The CDR3 covers 16 residues. The chain's CDR3 is CASSYASAGAVGTQYF. CDR3 DNA sequence: TGTGCCAGCAGTTATGCTTCAGCGGGGGCTGTCGGGACGCAGTATTTT.

J is TRBJ2-5 and V is TRBV7-9, with D perhaps matching TRBD2 (5 bases). The DNA end favors TRBJ2-7, so the J call may be wrong. The V gene's germline CDR1 is SEHNR and CDR2 FQNEAQ (reference sequence). The CDR3 covers 12 residues. DNA for the CDR3: TGTGCCAGCGGAGGACCGGCGGGCGAGCAGTACTTC. Encoded protein: CASGGPAGEQYF.

V and J are TRBV7-2 and TRBJ2-1; no clear D gene. The V end was cut by 7 bases, the J end by 10 bases, with 32 bases between. Germline lookup yields CDR1 SGHTA and CDR2 FQGNSA. CDR3 length equals 18 residues. CDR3 sequence reads: CASIQRKSDRPVPQEQFF. DNA of the CDR3: TGTGCCAGCATCCAACGTAAGTCCGACCGCCCGGTGCCCCAGGAGCAGTTCTTC.

This CDR3 reads CASSVGTVPNSPLHF. CDR3 sequence (DNA): TGTGCCAGCAGTGTTGGGACCGTTCCCAATTCACCCCTCCACTTT. The chain is built from TRBV27 and TRBJ1-6, with D possibly matching TRBD1 (5 bases). This CDR3 has 15 residues. The germline V and J ends were trimmed by 5 bases and 7 bases, with 15 bases remaining between them. CDR1 is MNHEY and CDR2 is SMNVEV in the germline V gene (reference sequence).

The chain has TRBV7-2 and TRBJ1-1; tentatively, D is TRBD1 (6 bases). Between the trimmed V and J ends, which lost 3 bases and 5 bases, there was a span of 7 bases. The CDR3 extends over 12 amino acids. Germline CDR1 is SGHTA and CDR2 is FQGNSA. The CDR3 nucleotides are TGTGCCAGCAGCTTTACAGGGACTGAAGCTTTCTTT. Its protein product is CASSFTGTEAFF.

The gene calls are TRBV5-6 and TRBJ2-5; D not certain. The DNA end favors TRBJ2-7, so the J call may be wrong. Germline assignment: CDR1 SGHDT and CDR2 YYEEEE. This CDR3 region has 13 residues. DNA for the CDR3: TGTGCCAGCAACCCCGGGCCAACCTACGAGCAGTACTTC. Translated: CASNPGPTYEQYF.

The chain is built from TRBV6-6 and TRBJ1-3, with TRBD1 matching 9 bases. The germline V gene encodes CDR1 MNHNY and CDR2 SVGAGI (reference sequence). V trimming: 6 bases; J trimming: 1 base; junction bases outside the gene matches: 4. The CDR3 runs to 15 residues. The CDR3 here is CASRWTGDSGNTIYF. CDR3 coding DNA: TGTGCCAGCAGGTGGACAGGGGATTCTGGAAACACCATATATTTT.

CDR3 nucleotides: TGTGCCAGCAGTTACATCCCGGCCAGCACAGATACGCAGTATTTT. This translates into CASSYIPASTDTQYF. The genes are TRBV6-5 and TRBJ2-3; D is unresolved. V shed 2 bases and J shed 0 bases, with 9 bases lying between them. Germline V CDR1 and CDR2: MNHEY, SVGAGI. The CDR3 totals 15 residues.

In this sample, this clone turned up once. This chain connects TRBV9 to TRBJ1-1; no reliable D call. The V gene's germline CDR1 is SGDLS and CDR2 YYNGEE. V was pared by 9 bases and J by 3 bases, with 15 bases between. This CDR3 is built from 13 residues. The CDR3 loop reads CATSYGLDTEAFF. DNA of the CDR3: TGTGCCACTAGTTATGGGTTGGACACTGAAGCTTTCTTT. Together with reference TRBV9 and TRBJ1-1, the CDR3 gives the full variable domain: DSGVTQTPKHLITATGQRVTLRCSPRSGDLSVYWYQQSLDQGLQFLIQYYNGEERAKGNILERFSAQQFPDLHSELNLSSLELGDSALYFCATSYGLDTEAFFGQGTRLTVV.